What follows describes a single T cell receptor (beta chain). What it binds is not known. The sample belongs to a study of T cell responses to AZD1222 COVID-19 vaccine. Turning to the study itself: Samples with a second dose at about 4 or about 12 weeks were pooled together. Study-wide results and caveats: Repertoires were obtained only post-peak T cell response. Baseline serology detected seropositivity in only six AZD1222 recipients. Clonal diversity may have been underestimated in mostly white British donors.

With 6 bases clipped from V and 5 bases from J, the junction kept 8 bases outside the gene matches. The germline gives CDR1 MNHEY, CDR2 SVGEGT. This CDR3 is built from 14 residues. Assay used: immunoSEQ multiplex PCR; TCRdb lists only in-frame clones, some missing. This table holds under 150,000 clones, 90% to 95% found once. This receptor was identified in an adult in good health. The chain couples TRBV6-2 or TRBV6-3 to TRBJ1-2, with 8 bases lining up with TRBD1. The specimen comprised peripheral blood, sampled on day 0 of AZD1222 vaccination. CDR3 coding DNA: TGTGCCAGCAGCAACAACAGGGGGGGGTATGGCTACACCTTC. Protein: CASSNNRGGYGYTF.